This TCR beta chain was sequenced for a study of OX40 agonist ivuxolimab in advanced cancers. People who had autoimmune disease history or systemic immunosuppression were excluded. The assay was immunoSEQ multiplex PCR, and TCRdb's table has in-frame clones only and misses some. Here the sample spans around 76,000 clones, more than 70% being singletons. Trimming took 9 bases from V and 2 from J; bases not matched to a gene: 8. The CDR3 contains 14 residues. The V gene's germline CDR1 is ENHRY and CDR2 SYGVKD. The origin of this receptor is an adult with an advanced solid tumor such as melanoma, head and neck, liver or kidney cancer. The chain employs TRBV10-3 and TRBJ2-3; TRBD2 matches at 7 bases. This sample comprised CD4+ or CD8+ T cells sorted from blood, obtained in a trial of the OX40 agonist ivuxolimab. As DNA, the CDR3 is TGTGCCATGGCCCCTCGGGGGGACACAGATACGCAGTATTTT. Its translation is CAMAPRGDTDTQYF.